A selection of T cell receptor beta chains follows, all from one sample in a study of T-cell memory formation after mild COVID-19. TCRdb processed the 5' RACE reads anew with MiXCR; each CDR3 protein has one entry. The table has some 200,000 distinct CDR3 sequences, approximately 10% seen once; the top ten hold approximately 3.3%. The sample comprised PBMCs or a T cell subset sorted from them (not recorded which). The receptors were sampled from a young man who had mild COVID-19 (a few samples of this study predate the infection). Cell type and time point are not known. CDR3s include the opening cysteine and the closing phenylalanine or tryptophan. Each record gives: J gene, V gene, CDR3 protein.

J gene: TRBJ1-2
V gene: TRBV5-1
CDR3 protein: CASGDRVPYGYTF

J gene: TRBJ2-3
V gene: TRBV7-9
CDR3 protein: CASTKGDAQYF

J gene: TRBJ2-7
V gene: TRBV7-2
CDR3 protein: CASSILAGDSYEQYF

J gene: TRBJ1-5
V gene: TRBV5-1
CDR3 protein: CASSPGTSNQPQHF

J gene: TRBJ1-1
V gene: TRBV12-3/TRBV12-4
CDR3 protein: CASSFRFWGSQPGTAVSNTEAFF

J gene: TRBJ2-2
V gene: TRBV7-2
CDR3 protein: CASSLGPRLAGALTGELFF

J gene: TRBJ1-2
V gene: TRBV18
CDR3 protein: CASSKSEVEGGYTF

J gene: TRBJ1-1
V gene: TRBV20-1
CDR3 protein: CSAREAGHTEAFF

J gene: TRBJ1-2
V gene: TRBV29-1
CDR3 protein: CSVLQFNYGYTF

J gene: TRBJ2-5
V gene: TRBV4-2
CDR3 protein: CASSQEENSGGHQETQYF

J gene: TRBJ2-2
V gene: TRBV6-5
CDR3 protein: CASREQGLSTGELFF

J gene: TRBJ1-1
V gene: TRBV20-1
CDR3 protein: CSASPLGTEAFF

J gene: TRBJ2-7
V gene: TRBV7-8
CDR3 protein: CASSSHRTGRYEQYF

J gene: TRBJ2-1
V gene: TRBV6-5
CDR3 protein: CASSYSGTSGGWGEQFF

J gene: TRBJ2-2
V gene: TRBV20-1
CDR3 protein: CSARDRRGGAGELFF

J gene: TRBJ1-1
V gene: TRBV20-1
CDR3 protein: CSARDNEAFF

J gene: TRBJ2-7
V gene: TRBV10-3
CDR3 protein: CAISEGTGGSYEQYF

J gene: TRBJ1-1
V gene: TRBV7-2
CDR3 protein: CASSNRKNTEAFF

J gene: TRBJ2-6
V gene: TRBV4-1
CDR3 protein: CASSGMWTAGANVLTF

J gene: TRBJ2-1
V gene: TRBV6-6
CDR3 protein: CASSYPQTGYQRNEQFF

J gene: TRBJ1-6
V gene: TRBV6-6
CDR3 protein: CASDSQDIQALHF

J gene: TRBJ2-7
V gene: TRBV10-3
CDR3 protein: CAISESIGAIYEQYF

J gene: TRBJ1-5
V gene: TRBV12-3/TRBV12-4
CDR3 protein: CASSLAGSGQPQHF

J gene: TRBJ2-7
V gene: TRBV4-2
CDR3 protein: CASSLEGEQYF

J gene: TRBJ1-5
V gene: TRBV6-6
CDR3 protein: CASSLPRDLSSNQPQHF

J gene: TRBJ2-7
V gene: TRBV29-1
CDR3 protein: CSGTGGASYEQYF

J gene: TRBJ1-6
V gene: TRBV4-2
CDR3 protein: CASSQTRDSDYNSPLHF

J gene: TRBJ2-5
V gene: TRBV20-1
CDR3 protein: CSLGDRQETQYF

J gene: TRBJ2-3
V gene: TRBV29-1
CDR3 protein: CSVAQGASSTDTQYF

J gene: TRBJ2-1
V gene: TRBV2
CDR3 protein: CASIEARYGEQFF

J gene: TRBJ1-4
V gene: TRBV5-1
CDR3 protein: CASSLVTGGDEKLFF

J gene: TRBJ2-5
V gene: TRBV20-1
CDR3 protein: CSDKGPSGVETQYF

J gene: TRBJ1-4
V gene: TRBV20-1
CDR3 protein: CSARAGAHNEKLFF

J gene: TRBJ1-5
V gene: TRBV7-2
CDR3 protein: CASSIQGQPQHF

J gene: TRBJ2-1
V gene: TRBV5-1
CDR3 protein: CASSPGGTATYNEQFF

J gene: TRBJ2-7
V gene: TRBV9
CDR3 protein: CASSVGTSGSDFTYEQYF

J gene: TRBJ1-5
V gene: TRBV15
CDR3 protein: CATSRDYGFSQPQHF

J gene: TRBJ2-3
V gene: TRBV27
CDR3 protein: CASSLWAPGGADTQYF

J gene: TRBJ2-4
V gene: TRBV6-5
CDR3 protein: CASSYSIGLAKNIQYF

J gene: TRBJ1-1
V gene: TRBV19
CDR3 protein: CASTPPGLPNTEAFF

J gene: TRBJ2-1
V gene: TRBV11-1
CDR3 protein: CASSIKYWVNEQFF

J gene: TRBJ1-6
V gene: TRBV11-2
CDR3 protein: CASGPGQGTPLHF

J gene: TRBJ1-2
V gene: TRBV15
CDR3 protein: CATSPPGRYYGYTF

J gene: TRBJ1-5
V gene: TRBV25-1
CDR3 protein: CASSESGPFNQPQHF

J gene: TRBJ1-3
V gene: TRBV5-1
CDR3 protein: CASSYGGPSGNTIYF

J gene: TRBJ2-3
V gene: TRBV7-8
CDR3 protein: CASSFPGETQYF

J gene: TRBJ2-1
V gene: TRBV5-1
CDR3 protein: CASSTGLAGGPYNEQFF

J gene: TRBJ2-6
V gene: TRBV28
CDR3 protein: CASIQGQTGANVLTF

J gene: TRBJ2-3
V gene: TRBV7-3
CDR3 protein: CASSPGWASGNAFTDTQYF

J gene: TRBJ2-3
V gene: TRBV2
CDR3 protein: CASSTSGGAGTDTQYF

J gene: TRBJ2-5
V gene: TRBV12-3/TRBV12-4
CDR3 protein: CASSFSREETQYF

J gene: TRBJ2-1
V gene: TRBV28
CDR3 protein: CASSKGAVLHNEQFF

J gene: TRBJ1-4
V gene: TRBV6-2/TRBV6-3
CDR3 protein: CASKPATNEKLFF